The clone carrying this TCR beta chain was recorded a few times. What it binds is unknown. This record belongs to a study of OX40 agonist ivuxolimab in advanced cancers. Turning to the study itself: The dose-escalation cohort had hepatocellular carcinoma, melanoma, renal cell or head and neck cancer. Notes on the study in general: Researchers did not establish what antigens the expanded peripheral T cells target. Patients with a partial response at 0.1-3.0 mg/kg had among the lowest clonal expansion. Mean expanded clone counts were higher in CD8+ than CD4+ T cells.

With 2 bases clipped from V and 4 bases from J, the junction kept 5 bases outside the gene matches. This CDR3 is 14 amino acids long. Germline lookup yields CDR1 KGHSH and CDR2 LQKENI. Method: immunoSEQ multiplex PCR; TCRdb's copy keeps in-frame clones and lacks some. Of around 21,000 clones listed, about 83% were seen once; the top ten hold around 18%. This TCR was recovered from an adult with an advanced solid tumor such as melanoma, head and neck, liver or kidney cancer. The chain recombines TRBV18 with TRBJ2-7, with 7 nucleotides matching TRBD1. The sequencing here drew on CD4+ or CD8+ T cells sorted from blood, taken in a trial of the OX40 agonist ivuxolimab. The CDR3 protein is CASSPTGEIYEQYF. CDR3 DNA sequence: TGTGCCAGCTCACCAACAGGGGAGATTTACGAGCAGTACTTC.